The present TCR beta chain was sequenced within a study of blood T cell repertoires in COVID-19 (dated by TCRdb to about 2020). Some background on the complete study: The collaborator samples originated in the United States, Italy and Spain and spanned the acute and convalescent phases of COVID-19. The material from the prospective study consisted of cDNA or gDNA derived from T cells, B-cell-depleted T cells, or PBMCs. Deeply sampled blood TCRbeta repertoires from subjects exposed to, actively infected with, or recovered from COVID-19 were included in the dataset. The repertoires were made available in a free public database intended to serve as a resource for research on the immune response to SARS-CoV-2. Samples came from the ongoing ImmuneRACE study (first 160 participants) plus 1,254 subjects from 6 global collaborators. Sample metadata almost always included a de-identified subject ID, COVID-19 status, age in years and sex. HLA class I and class II types, where available, came from metadata supplied by the sample provider rather than from assay-based typing. Overall study outcomes, separate from this receptor: How much clinical and demographic metadata was included differed by source and by participant, and the metadata was provided uncurated.

TCRbeta CDR3 regions were amplified from genomic DNA using the immunoSEQ Assay, a bias-controlled multiplex PCR. The study's own analysis went as follows. Nucleated cell counts per sample were estimated from amplification of reference gene primers within the assay. To quantify the absolute abundance of each unique TCRbeta CDR3 rearrangement, sequence reads were collapsed and filtered. For each sample, productive Simpson clonality was calculated by taking the square root of Simpson's diversity index across productive rearrangements. Held by TCRdb, this immuneACCESS table contains in-frame sequences only and omits some clones. Under half of the omission traces to an unresolved V gene where checked; the cause of the rest is unknown. D and trimming come from the DNA, and the V and J calls and clone size come from that table. The sample includes approximately 150,000 clones, with around 87% observed a single time. 8.6% of the sample rests with the top ten.

From its cysteine to its phenylalanine, the CDR3 spans 14 amino acids. Only CDR3 DNA is held: 42 bases, read in frame from base 1. In the germline V gene, CDR1 corresponds to SGHRS and CDR2 to YFSETQ. The V and J ends are trimmed by 4 bases and 4 bases, leaving 12 bases between them. Whole blood was collected in K2EDTA tubes by collaborating institutions according to the institutions' own protocols. Collaborator samples were shipped for TCRbeta analysis as frozen whole blood, isolated PBMCs, or DNA extracted from either sample type. This clone was detected only a few times. What this receptor recognizes is not known. Base qualities are not recorded, but no much larger clone differs from it by a single base.

The sequence links TRBV5-1 to TRBJ2-1; D gene: possibly TRBD2, on 5 matching bases. The sequence was collected from a woman aged 50 to 60 with active or convalescent COVID-19. Sequencing was done on a sample of peripheral blood. CDR3 sequence: CASSPTGDYNEQFF. The bases read TGCGCCAGCAGCCCAACCGGGGATTACAATGAGCAGTTCTTC.